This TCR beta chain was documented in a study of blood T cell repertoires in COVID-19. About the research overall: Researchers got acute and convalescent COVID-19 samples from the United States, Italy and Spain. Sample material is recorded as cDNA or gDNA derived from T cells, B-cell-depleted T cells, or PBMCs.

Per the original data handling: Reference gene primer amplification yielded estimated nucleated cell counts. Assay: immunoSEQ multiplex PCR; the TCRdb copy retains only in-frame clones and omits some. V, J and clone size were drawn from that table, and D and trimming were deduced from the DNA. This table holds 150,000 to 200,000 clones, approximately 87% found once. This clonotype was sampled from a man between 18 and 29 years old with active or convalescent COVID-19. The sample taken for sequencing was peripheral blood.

The CDR3 DNA is TGTGCCACCAGTGATCAAGCGGCGAGCTCCTACAATGAGCAGTTCTTC. Translation gives CATSDQAASSYNEQFF. The chain couples TRBV24-1 to TRBJ2-1; weak D call: TRBD2 (5 bases). V lost 3 bases and J lost 0, with 11 bases in between. The germline CDR1 and CDR2 sequences are KGHDR and SFDVKD. CDR3 length equals 16 residues.